The clone carrying this TCR beta chain has at least ten counts. What it binds is unknown. It was RNA transcripts that yielded the amplified TCR beta CDR3 regions. The HTBI primer set served for first-round RT-PCR of the TCR CDR3. TCRdb re-derived calls from the multiplex PCR reads in MiXCR, one entry per CDR3 protein. In the table there are 300,000 to 500,000 distinct CDR3 sequences, about 14% of which are singletons. CDR3 length equals 15 residues. Germline V gene sequence: CDR1 MNHNS, CDR2 SASEGT. Trimming shortened V by 3 bases and J by 2 bases, and 12 bases separated the two germline ends. This record belongs to a study of T cells in Graves' hyperthyroidism and ophthalmopathy. Study in general: Before treatment of any kind, peripheral blood was taken at initial diagnosis.

Study-wide results and caveats: A model of 13 V-J pairs discriminated ophthalmopathy from stable hyperthyroidism.

The sequence came from a man in his fifties with Graves' ophthalmopathy. Sample: blood. V is TRBV6-1 and J is TRBJ2-3; D is perhaps TRBD1 (5 bases). CDR3 sequence: CASSEQTAPTDTQYF. The CDR3 region has the DNA TGTGCCAGCAGTGAGCAGACAGCACCCACAGATACGCAGTATTTT.